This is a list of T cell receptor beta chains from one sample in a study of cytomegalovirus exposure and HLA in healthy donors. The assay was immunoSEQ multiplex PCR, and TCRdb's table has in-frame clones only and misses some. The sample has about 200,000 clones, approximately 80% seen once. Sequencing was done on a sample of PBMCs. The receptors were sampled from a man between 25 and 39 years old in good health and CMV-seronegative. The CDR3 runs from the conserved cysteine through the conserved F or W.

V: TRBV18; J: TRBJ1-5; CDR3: CASSPSAGGVSQPQHF
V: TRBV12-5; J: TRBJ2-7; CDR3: CASGLAGTDIYEQYF
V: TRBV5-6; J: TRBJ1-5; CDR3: CASSRQGSTGNQPQHF
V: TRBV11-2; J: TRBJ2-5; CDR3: CASSLRKVEGGQETQYF
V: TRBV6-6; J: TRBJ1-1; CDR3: CASRRELNTEAFF
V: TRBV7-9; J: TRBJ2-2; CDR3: CASSPRTGFGGELFF
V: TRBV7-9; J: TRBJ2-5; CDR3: CASSPQGAETQYF
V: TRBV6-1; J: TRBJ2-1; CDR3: CASSVDRSFYNEQFF
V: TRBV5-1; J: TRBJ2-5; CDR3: CASSQSPAGESGETQYF
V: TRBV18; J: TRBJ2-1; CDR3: CASSPQTGDLGQFF
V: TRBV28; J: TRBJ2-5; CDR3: CASSLYPLQGAVKTQYF
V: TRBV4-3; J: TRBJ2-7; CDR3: CASSRVRGLNEQYF
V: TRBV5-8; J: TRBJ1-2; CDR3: CASSFGTGIMVYGYTF
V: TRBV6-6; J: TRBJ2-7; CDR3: CASSYGLRVFYEQYF
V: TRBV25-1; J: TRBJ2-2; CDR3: CASSEQGARVGELFF
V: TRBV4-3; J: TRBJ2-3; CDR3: CASSQDRASDTDTQYF
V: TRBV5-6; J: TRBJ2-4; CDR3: CASSPRVSKNIQYF
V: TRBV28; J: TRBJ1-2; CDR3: CASSFGGTGGYTF
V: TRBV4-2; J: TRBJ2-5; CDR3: CASSQLLSTSGGPETQYF
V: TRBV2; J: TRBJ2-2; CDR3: CASNSRAGELFF
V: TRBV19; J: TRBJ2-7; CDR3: CASSTTTGKREQYF
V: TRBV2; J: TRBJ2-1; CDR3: CASSEEATSYNEQFF
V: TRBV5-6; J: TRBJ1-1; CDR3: CASSYQGKTEAFF
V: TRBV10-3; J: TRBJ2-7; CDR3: CAIRGQVTYEQYF
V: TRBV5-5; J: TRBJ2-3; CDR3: CASSRGGAPSTDTQYF
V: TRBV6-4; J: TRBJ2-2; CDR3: CASSVLQGTGELFF
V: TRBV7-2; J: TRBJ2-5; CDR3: CASSLRGRGVRETQYF
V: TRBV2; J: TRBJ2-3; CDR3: CASSVGLDTQYF
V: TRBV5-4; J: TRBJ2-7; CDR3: CASSPRTSGAYEQYF
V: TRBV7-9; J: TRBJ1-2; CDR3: CASSSRDYGYTF
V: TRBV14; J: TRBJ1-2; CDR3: CASSQVSTANYGYTF
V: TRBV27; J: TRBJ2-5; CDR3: CASSFRETQYF
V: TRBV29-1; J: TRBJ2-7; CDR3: CSVRDNPYEQYF
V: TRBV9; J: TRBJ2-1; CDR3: CASSVGSTPPYNEQFF
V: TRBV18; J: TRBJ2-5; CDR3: CASSRGTIQETQYF
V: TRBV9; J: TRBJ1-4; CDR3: CASSAHTGGVTNEKLFF
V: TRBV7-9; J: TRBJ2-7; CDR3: CASSPRDRGLYEQYF
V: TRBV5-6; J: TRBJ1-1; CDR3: CASTVGQKNTEAFF
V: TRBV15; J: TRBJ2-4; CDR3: CATSRGDRAVAKNIQYF
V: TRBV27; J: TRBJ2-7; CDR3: CASSSHSSYEQYF
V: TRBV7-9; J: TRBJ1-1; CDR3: CASSPLGAPNTEAFF
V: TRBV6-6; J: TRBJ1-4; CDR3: CASSRLRTEGVKLFF
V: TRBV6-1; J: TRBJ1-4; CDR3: CASSLAGLEKLFF
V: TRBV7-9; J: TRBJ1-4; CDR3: CASSLGGTGVNEKLFF
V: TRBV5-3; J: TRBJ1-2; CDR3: CARSLGRAGGYTF
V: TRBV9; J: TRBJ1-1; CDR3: CASSRDTEAFF
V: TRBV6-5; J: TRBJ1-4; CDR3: CASSSDRDRGEKLFF
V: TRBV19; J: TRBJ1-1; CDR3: CASSTSGKRQGAITEAFF
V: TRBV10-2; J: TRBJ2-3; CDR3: CASSESSGASTDTQYF